Given below is one T cell receptor beta chain in context. The target of this receptor is not known. Within one base of it there is no much larger clone, and no base qualities were kept. Participants in the prospective study were enrolled through a virtual design, were aged about 18 to 100 years, and lived in about 25 United States geographic areas. Cohort assignment in the prospective study relied on participant-reported clinical history from a screening survey and a study questionnaire. Recovered participants in ImmuneRACE Cohort 3 were defined as having two consecutive negative NP/OP PCR tests, clearance from a healthcare professional, or resolution of symptoms. Mobile phlebotomists in the prospective study collected whole blood, serum and a nasopharyngeal or oropharyngeal swab from every participant. Participants in the prospective study had the option to provide additional blood draws and questionnaires over a 2-month period. Before DNA extraction, prospective study blood samples were shipped either frozen or at room temperature.

TCRbeta CDR3 regions were amplified from genomic DNA by means of the immunoSEQ Assay, a bias-controlled multiplex PCR. The original methods were these. The number of nucleated cells in each sample was estimated from the amplification of reference gene primers within the assay. To quantify the absolute abundance of each unique TCRbeta CDR3 rearrangement, sequence reads were collapsed and filtered. For each sample, productive Simpson clonality was calculated as the square root of Simpson's diversity index across productive rearrangements. The table was pulled from immuneACCESS by TCRdb, which kept in-frame rearrangements only. Such tables lose some clones; where checked, under half of the loss comes from unresolved V genes, and the rest has no known cause. V and J calls and clone size are as listed in that table; D and trimming were resolved from the DNA. The sample profile shows 490,000 or so clones; roughly 88% of them were found once. The ten largest clones add up to 1.5% to 2% of the sample.

This specimen comes from a study of blood T cell repertoires in COVID-19 (dated by TCRdb to the early 2020s). About the study as a whole: Samples from collaborators originated in the United States, Italy and Spain and spanned both the acute and convalescent phases of COVID-19. Deeply sampled blood TCRbeta repertoires from subjects exposed to, actively infected with, or recovered from COVID-19 were included in the dataset. The material from the prospective study consisted of cDNA or gDNA derived from T cells, B-cell-depleted T cells, or PBMCs. The samples were drawn from the first 160 participants of the ongoing ImmuneRACE study and from over a thousand subjects provided by 6 global collaborators. Sample metadata almost always included a de-identified subject ID, COVID-19 status, age in years and sex. Where HLA class I and class II types were available, the types were taken from metadata supplied by the sample provider, not from assay-based typing. A freely available public database, intended as a resource for researchers studying the immune response to SARS-CoV-2, is where the repertoires were released. The full study reports these points: Clinical and demographic metadata were provided uncurated, with the amount varying by source and participant.

There are 18 amino acids in the CDR3, from cysteine to phenylalanine inclusive. Just the 54-base CDR3 DNA is kept, in frame starting at base 1. The junction shows trimming of 5 bases on V and 6 bases on J, and the gene matches do not reach 20 bases of it. CDR1 and CDR2, looked up from the germline V gene, are SGHRS and YFSETQ. The source is a woman aged 40-49 years who had recovered from COVID-19. In this chain, TRBV5-1 is recombined with TRBJ2-7; a stretch of 10 junction bases matches TRBD1. Material: PBMCs or T cells enriched from blood (not recorded which). The CDR3 in this case is CASRAIPGQGRGVAEQYF. The nucleotide sequence reads as follows: TGCGCCAGCAGGGCTATACCGGGACAGGGGAGGGGTGTTGCCGAGCAGTACTTC.